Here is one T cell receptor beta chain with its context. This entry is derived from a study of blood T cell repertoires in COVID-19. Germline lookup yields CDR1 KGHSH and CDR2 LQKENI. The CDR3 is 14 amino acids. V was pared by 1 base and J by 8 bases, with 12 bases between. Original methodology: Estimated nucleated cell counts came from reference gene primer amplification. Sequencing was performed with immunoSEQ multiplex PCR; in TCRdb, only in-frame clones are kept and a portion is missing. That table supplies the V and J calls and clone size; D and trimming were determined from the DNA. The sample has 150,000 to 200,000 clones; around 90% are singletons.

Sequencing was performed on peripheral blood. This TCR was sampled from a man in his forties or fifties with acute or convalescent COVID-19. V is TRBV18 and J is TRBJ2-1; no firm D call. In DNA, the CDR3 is TGTGCCAGCTCACCACTCTATTTGTTGGATGAGCAGTTCTTC. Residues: CASSPLYLLDEQFF.